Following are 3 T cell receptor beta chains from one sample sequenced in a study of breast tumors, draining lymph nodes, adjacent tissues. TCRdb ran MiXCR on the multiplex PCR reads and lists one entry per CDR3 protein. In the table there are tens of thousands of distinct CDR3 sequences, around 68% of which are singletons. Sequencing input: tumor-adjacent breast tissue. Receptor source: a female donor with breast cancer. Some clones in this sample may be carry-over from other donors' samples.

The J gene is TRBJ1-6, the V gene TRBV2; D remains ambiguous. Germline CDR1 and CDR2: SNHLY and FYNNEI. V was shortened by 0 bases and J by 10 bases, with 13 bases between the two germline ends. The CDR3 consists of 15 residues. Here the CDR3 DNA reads TGTGCCAGCAGTGAAGCGCTAGGCATAGGGTCACCCCTCCACTTT. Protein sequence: CASSEALGIGSPLHF.

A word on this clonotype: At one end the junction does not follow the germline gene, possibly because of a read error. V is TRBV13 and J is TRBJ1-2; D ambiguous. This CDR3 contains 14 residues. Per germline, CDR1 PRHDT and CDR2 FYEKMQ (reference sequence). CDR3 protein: CASSQGTSPRGYTF. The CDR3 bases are TGCGCCAGCAGCCAAGGAACCTCTCCCCGTGGCTACACCTTC.

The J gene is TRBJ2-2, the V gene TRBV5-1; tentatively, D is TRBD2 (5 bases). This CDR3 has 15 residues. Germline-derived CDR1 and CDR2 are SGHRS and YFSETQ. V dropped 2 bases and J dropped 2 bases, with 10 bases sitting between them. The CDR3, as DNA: TGCGCCAGCAGCTTTGCGAGCGGCAACACCGGGGAGCTGTTTTTT. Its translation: CASSFASGNTGELFF.